These 18 T cell receptor beta chains were sequenced from one sample in a study of blood T cell repertoires in COVID-19 (dated by TCRdb to 2018 to 2020). The library was made by the immunoSEQ multiplex PCR assay. Drawn from immuneACCESS, this table holds only the in-frame rearrangements with V and J called that TCRdb kept. Clones are partly lost; checked studies trace under half to an unresolved V gene and leave the rest unexplained. This sample comprises approximately 250,000 clones, about 87% of them detected only once. 1% to 1.5% of the sample comes from the top ten. The sample comprised PBMCs or T cells enriched from blood (not recorded which). The receptors originated from a woman between 40 and 50 years old with acute COVID-19.

The rearrangement links TRBV3-1 (or the pseudogene TRBV3-2) to TRBJ1-4, with D maybe TRBD1 (5 bases). The CDR3 runs to 15 residues. The germline gives CDR1 LGHDT, CDR2 YNNKEL (reference sequence). V gave up 3 bases and J gave up 0 bases, with 8 bases separating them. CDR3 nucleotides: TGTGCCAGCAGCCAGGACACAACAACTAATGAAAAACTGTTTTTT. This gives the protein CASSQDTTTNEKLFF.

This chain links TRBV9 with TRBJ2-1, with TRBD2 matching 8 bases. V trimming: 4 bases; J trimming: 1 base; junction bases outside the gene matches: 7. Germline-derived CDR1 and CDR2 are SGDLS and YYNGEE. The CDR3 spans 16 residues. The CDR3 DNA is TGTGCCAGCAGCCCACATAGCGGGGTATCCTACAATGAGCAGTTCTTC. It codes for CASSPHSGVSYNEQFF.

CDR3 region: CASSLGQPGPYEQYV. The CDR3 nucleotides are TGTGCCAGCAGTTTGGGACAGCCTGGTCCTTACGAGCAGTACGTC. V and J are TRBV6-6 and TRBJ2-7; 7 bases are a match to TRBD1. Germline V lookup: CDR1 MNHNY, CDR2 SVGAGI (reference sequence). CDR3 length equals 15 residues. V trimming: 4 bases; J trimming: 4 bases; junction bases outside the gene matches: 10.

The chain couples TRBV5-1 to TRBJ1-1; 7 bases fit TRBD1. This CDR3 is 15 amino acids long. Trimming removed 2 bases from V and 1 base from J; junction bases left unmatched: 5. The germline CDR1 and CDR2 sequences are SGHRS and YFSETQ. The CDR3: CASSFIGTENTEAFF. CDR3 nucleotide sequence: TGCGCCAGCAGCTTTATCGGGACAGAGAACACTGAAGCTTTCTTT.

This clone has more than one count but fewer than ten. The chain links TRBV30 to TRBJ2-6; 7 bases match TRBD1. CDR3 length: 17 residues. Germline values: CDR1 GTSNPN, CDR2 SVGIG (reference sequence). V trimming: 3 bases; J trimming: 3 bases; junction bases outside the gene matches: 11. The CDR3 reads CAWRRARQGYGANVLTF. The CDR3 DNA reads as TGTGCCTGGAGACGAGCTCGACAGGGCTATGGGGCCAACGTCCTGACTTTC.

With regard to this clone: The sample holds other DNA sequences that translate to the same CDR3. This sequence joins TRBV7-2 and TRBJ2-1, with 9 bases that match TRBD2. This CDR3 is built from 15 residues. Per germline, CDR1 SGHTA and CDR2 FQGNSA. The ends lost 1 base at V and 4 bases at J; junction bases unmatched: 2. The CDR3 DNA is TGTGCCAGCAGCTTAGGACTAGCGGTTTACAATGAGCAGTTCTTC. Its protein product is CASSLGLAVYNEQFF.

This rearrangement joins TRBV5-6 to TRBJ2-7; TRBD1 agrees at 7 bases. This CDR3 comprises 17 residues. The V gene end was trimmed by 1 base and the J gene end by 4 bases; junction bases not matched to a gene: 14. Germline V gene data show CDR1 as SGHDT and CDR2 as YYEEEE. CDR3 sequence reads: CASSLWPGRDSSYEQYV. CDR3 sequence (DNA): TGTGCCAGCAGCTTGTGGCCTGGTCGGGACAGTTCGTACGAGCAGTACGTC.

V and J are TRBV27 and TRBJ2-7; 10 bases align to TRBD2. Germline V gene sequence: CDR1 MNHEY, CDR2 SMNVEV (reference sequence). J was trimmed by 1 base and V by 8 bases; bases with no gene match: 11. This CDR3 spans 16 amino acids. CDR3 sequence (DNA): TGTGCCAGCGGTCTCCTCGAAGCGGGAGGGTCCTACGAGCAGTACTTC. Protein: CASGLLEAGGSYEQYF.

V usage is TRBV2 and J usage is TRBJ2-3, with 10 positions matching TRBD1. CDR1 is SNHLY and CDR2 is FYNNEI in the germline V gene. The CDR3 has 14 amino acids. V gave up 5 bases and J gave up 6 bases; unmatched junction bases: 5. The CDR3 sequence: CASSIDRGLDTQYF. In DNA form, the CDR3 reads TGTGCCAGCAGTATTGACAGGGGGCTCGATACGCAGTATTTT. The whole variable domain, remainder taken from reference TRBV2 and TRBJ2-3, is EPEVTQTPSHQVTQMGQEVILRCVPISNHLYFYWYRQILGQKVEFLVSFYNNEISEKSEIFDDQFSVERPDGSNFTLKIRSTKLEDSAMYFCASSIDRGLDTQYFGPGTRLTVL.

The genes are TRBV11-3 and TRBJ2-5; D is unresolved. This CDR3 is built from 13 residues. Germline V gives CDR1 SGHNT, CDR2 YENEEA. V was shortened by 6 bases and J by 1 base, with 9 bases between the two germline ends. The CDR3, as DNA: TGTGCCAGCAGAAAAAGCCTCCAAGAGACCCAGTACTTC. Its translation: CASRKSLQETQYF.

This clone occurred a few times. The CDR3 reads CASTLGASYEQYV. In DNA form, the CDR3 reads TGTGCCAGCACTCTAGGGGCCAGCTACGAGCAGTACGTC. This chain joins TRBV6-6 and TRBJ2-7; TRBD1 might be the D (5 bases). The CDR3 extends over 13 amino acids. Germline V lookup: CDR1 MNHNY, CDR2 SVGAGI (reference sequence). The V and J ends lost 7 bases and 3 bases respectively, with 13 bases between them.

This clone was detected a few times. The genes are TRBV18 and TRBJ1-2; TRBD1 matches at 7 bases. Germline V CDR1 and CDR2: KGHSH, LQKENI. Trimming took 6 bases from V and 7 from J; bases not matched to a gene: 5. CDR3 length equals 12 residues. The DNA for the CDR3 is TGTGCCAGCTCGGACAGGCTATCTGGCTACACCTTC. Its translation is CASSDRLSGYTF.

The chain carries TRBV28 and TRBJ1-2; 11 nucleotides agree with TRBD1. J was trimmed by 2 bases and V by 7 bases; bases with no gene match: 6. Germline V lookup: CDR1 MDHEN, CDR2 SYDVKM. This CDR3 spans 15 amino acids. The CDR3 protein is CASTDRGRENYGYTF. CDR3 in DNA: TGTGCCAGCACGGACAGGGGGCGAGAGAACTATGGCTACACCTTC.

The chain employs TRBV27 and TRBJ2-7; D is ambiguous. The CDR3 has 12 residues. Trimming shortened V by 4 bases and J by 0 bases, and 4 bases separated the two germline ends. Germline CDR1 MNHEY, CDR2 SMNVEV (reference sequence). The CDR3 sequence: CASSSNSYEQYF. DNA of the CDR3: TGTGCCAGCAGTTCCAACTCCTACGAGCAGTACTTC.

This clone was seen more than once but under ten times. V usage is TRBV15 and J usage is TRBJ2-2; 7 positions agree with TRBD2. This CDR3 contains 17 residues. Per the germline V gene, CDR1 is LNHNV and CDR2 is YYDKDF (reference sequence). V gave up 0 bases and J gave up 4 bases; unmatched junction bases: 8. This CDR3 reads CATSREQAGRGTGELFF. CDR3 coding DNA: TGTGCCACCAGCAGAGAACAAGCGGGAAGGGGCACCGGGGAGCTGTTTTTT.

V and J are TRBV11-2 and TRBJ2-5; possibly TRBD1 for D (5 bases). V was cut by 1 base and J by 0 bases, with 9 bases left in between. The CDR3 extends over 15 amino acids. Germline V gives CDR1 SGHAT, CDR2 FQNNGV. CDR3 sequence reads: CASSLGRQYQETQYF. The CDR3 DNA follows: TGTGCCAGCAGCTTAGGACGACAGTACCAAGAGACCCAGTACTTC. The full variable domain, with the rest looked up from reference TRBV11-2 and TRBJ2-5, is EAGVAQSPRYKIIEKRQSVAFWCNPISGHATLYWYQQILGQGPKLLIQFQNNGVVDDSQLPKDRFSAERLKGVDSTLKIQPAKLEDSAVYLCASSLGRQYQETQYFGPGTRLLVL.

The chain links TRBV10-3 to TRBJ1-4; TRBD1 matches at 8 bases. V dropped 6 bases and J dropped 4; count of bases not matched to a gene: 7. The CDR3 has 15 amino acids. Germline V gene sequence: CDR1 ENHRY, CDR2 SYGVKD. CDR3 residues: CAISTDRGGNEKLFF. CDR3 bases: TGTGCCATCAGCACCGACAGGGGAGGTAATGAAAAACTGTTTTTT.

The chain carries TRBV19 and TRBJ2-3; TRBD2 matches 8 bases. Germline assignment: CDR1 LNHDA and CDR2 SQIVND (reference sequence). V lost 6 bases to trimming and J lost 4 bases; unmatched junction nucleotides: 12. The CDR3 has 16 residues. The CDR3 sequence is CASRARGGRSADTQYF. The CDR3 DNA is TGTGCCAGTAGGGCCCGGGGCGGGAGGTCCGCAGATACGCAGTATTTT.